One sample yielded the 5 T cell receptor beta chains listed below, sequenced in a study of neoadjuvant anti-PD-1 for oral cavity cancer. TCRdb's copy holds only in-frame clones and misses some; the assay was immunoSEQ multiplex PCR. The sample lists over 14,000 clones, 55% to 75% occurring once. The sequencing used PBMCs, collected before nivolumab (anti-PD-1) treatment. The receptors shown here come from a person aged 35 to 85 with oral cavity squamous cell carcinoma.

The rearrangement joins TRBV11-2 to TRBJ2-1; D possibly corresponds to TRBD1 (6 bases). V was shortened by 6 bases and J by 7 bases, with 16 bases between the two germline ends. The CDR3 has 14 amino acids. The germline V gene has CDR1 SGHAT and CDR2 FQNNGV. The CDR3 region is CASSSIQGWNEQFF. The CDR3 DNA reads as TGTGCCAGCAGTTCAATCCAGGGGTGGAATGAGCAGTTCTTC.

Only one count was recorded for this clone. The chain links TRBV5-1 to TRBJ2-7; 8 bases agree with TRBD1. Germline V CDR1 and CDR2: SGHRS, YFSETQ. V lost 4 bases, J lost 0 bases, and 6 bases stayed unmatched. The CDR3 is made up of 15 amino acids. CDR3 nucleotide sequence: TGCGCCAGCAGCGGCGGACAGGGCTCCTCCTACGAGCAGTACTTC. Its translation: CASSGGQGSSYEQYF.

This sequence joins TRBV14 and TRBJ2-7, with 12 bases lining up with TRBD2. The CDR3 spans 16 residues. The germline V gene encodes CDR1 SGHDN and CDR2 FVKESK. Germline trimming cut 4 bases from V and 4 bases from J; bases unmatched to any gene: 8. DNA of the CDR3: TGTGCCAGCAGCCGAGGACTAGCGGGATTTGCGTACGAGCAGTACTTC. This encodes CASSRGLAGFAYEQYF.

The rearrangement joins TRBV5-1 to TRBJ2-1, with D possibly matching TRBD2 (6 bases). The CDR3 runs 13 residues. The V end lost 4 bases, the J end lost 12 bases, and 17 bases lay between the germline ends. CDR1 SGHRS and CDR2 YFSETQ come from the germline V gene. CDR3 loop: CASSASSDRTQFF. DNA of the CDR3: TGCGCCAGCAGCGCATCTAGCGACCGAACGCAGTTCTTC.

The chain links TRBV28 to TRBJ2-7, with a weak D call TRBD2 (6 bases). Trimming left V 7 bases short and J 3 bases short, with 16 bases between. The CDR3 runs 14 residues. Germline V CDR1 and CDR2: MDHEN, SYDVKM. This chain's CDR3 is CASKSRRVGYEQYF. The CDR3 nucleotides are TGTGCCAGCAAATCGAGGAGGGTGGGCTACGAGCAGTACTTC.